The 21 T cell receptor beta chains below come from one sample, sequenced in a study of blood T cells in healthy people across ages. It was with a sample-barcoded 5' primer and a J-beta primer mix that a second PCR of about 6 to 11 cycles was run. TCRdb re-called the 5' RACE reads with MiXCR, one entry per CDR3 protein. The sample includes roughly 550,000 distinct CDR3 sequences, 24% of them seen just once. In addition, the sample was reused for a study of T cells of mothers and their children.

The specimen was blood. All receptors come from a boy aged 5 to 17 in good health.

The genes are TRBV28 and TRBJ1-2, with 7 bases that match TRBD1. CDR3 length: 13 amino acids. Trimming cost V 8 bases and J 3 bases; bases outside gene matches: 6. The germline CDR1 and CDR2 sequences are MDHEN and SYDVKM. CDR3 residues: CASGTGTDYGYTF. In DNA form, the CDR3 reads TGTGCCAGCGGAACCGGGACAGACTATGGCTACACCTTC.

J is TRBJ2-7 and V is TRBV20-1, with 11 nucleotides matching TRBD1. Germline V CDR1 and CDR2: DFQATT, SNEGSKA (reference sequence). V trimming: 6 bases; J trimming: 5 bases; junction bases outside the gene matches: 6. This CDR3 is built from 13 residues. Here the CDR3 reads CSAGDRGSDEQYF. DNA of the CDR3: TGCAGTGCCGGGGACAGGGGGTCAGACGAGCAGTACTTC.

This clonotype has only a few counts. This chain uses TRBV28 with TRBJ2-2, with D perhaps TRBD1 (5 bases). This CDR3 has 14 residues. Trimming cost V 2 bases and J 6 bases, with 10 bases left between them. Germline values: CDR1 MDHEN, CDR2 SYDVKM. The CDR3: CASSLGMGPGELFF. The CDR3 bases are TGTGCCAGCAGTTTAGGGATGGGGCCCGGGGAGCTGTTTTTT. Variable domain in full (rest from reference TRBV28 and TRBJ2-2): DVKVTQSSRYLVKRTGEKVFLECVQDMDHENMFWYRQDPGLGLRLIYFSYDVKMKEKGDIPEGYSVSREKKERFSLILESASTNQTSMYLCASSLGMGPGELFFGEGSRLTVL.

This clonotype was counted a few times. The chain links TRBV28 to TRBJ2-7, with TRBD2 identical over 15 bases. CDR1 MDHEN and CDR2 SYDVKM come from the germline V gene. This CDR3 has 19 residues. With 4 bases clipped from V and 4 bases from J, the junction kept 14 bases outside the gene matches. The CDR3 spells CASSSSGLAGGSREYEQYF. In DNA form, the CDR3 reads TGTGCCAGCAGTTCCTCGGGACTAGCGGGAGGCTCGAGGGAGTACGAGCAGTACTTC.

This clonotype has just a few counts. This chain links TRBV5-5 with TRBJ1-3; D ambiguous. Germline V gives CDR1 SGHKS, CDR2 YYEKEE (reference sequence). With 6 bases removed from V and 3 bases from J, the gap between germline ends came to 19 bases. This CDR3 is built from 16 residues. The chain's CDR3 is CASTSEVASLGNTIYF. CDR3 coding DNA: TGTGCCAGCACCTCAGAGGTGGCAAGCCTTGGAAACACCATATATTTT.

This rearrangement joins TRBV30 to TRBJ1-1, with D tentatively TRBD1 (6 bases). Germline CDR1 and CDR2: GTSNPN and SVGIG (reference sequence). The CDR3 is 11 residues long. V lost 8 bases and J lost 11, with 18 bases in between. The CDR3 sequence is CALEGGFRAFF. The CDR3 nucleotides are TGTGCCCTCGAGGGGGGTTTCCGGGCTTTCTTT.

This clonotype appeared a single time. The rearrangement joins TRBV20-1 to TRBJ1-1; 7 bases align to TRBD1. There are 12 residues in the CDR3. V trimming: 2 bases; J trimming: 7 bases; junction bases outside the gene matches: 4. Per the germline V gene, CDR1 is DFQATT and CDR2 is SNEGSKA (reference sequence). CDR3 in amino acids: CSARNDRDEAFF. The CDR3 coding sequence is TGCAGTGCTAGAAATGACAGGGATGAAGCTTTCTTT.

CDR3 in amino acids: CASSLAQGEEKLFF. CDR3 coding DNA: TGTGCCAGCAGCTTAGCGCAGGGCGAAGAAAAACTGTTTTTT. The rearrangement joins TRBV7-9 to TRBJ1-4, with D perhaps matching TRBD1 (5 bases). In germline, CDR1 is SEHNR, CDR2 FQNEAQ (reference sequence). V was cut by 0 bases and J by 8 bases, with 10 bases left in between. The CDR3 length is 14 residues.

The chain links TRBV30 to TRBJ2-7; D might be TRBD2 (6 bases). CDR3 length: 15 amino acids. Trimming shortened V by 2 bases and J by 4 bases, and 18 bases separated the two germline ends. Germline assignment: CDR1 GTSNPN and CDR2 SVGIG (reference sequence). The CDR3 region is CAWSPSGRDSYEQYF. In DNA form, the CDR3 reads TGTGCCTGGAGTCCCTCGGGCAGGGACTCATACGAGCAGTACTTC.

The sample holds a few counts of this clonotype. The V gene is TRBV27, the J gene TRBJ2-1, with TRBD2 identical over 8 bases. Germline V gives CDR1 MNHEY, CDR2 SMNVEV (reference sequence). The CDR3 consists of 14 residues. Trimming took 2 bases from V and 9 from J; bases not matched to a gene: 6. CDR3 in amino acids: CASSLNIGGGEQFF. The CDR3 DNA follows: TGTGCCAGCAGTTTAAATATCGGGGGGGGTGAGCAGTTCTTC.

The chain couples TRBV7-8 to TRBJ2-2; D call uncertain. This CDR3 is 14 amino acids long. With 4 bases removed from V and 0 bases from J, the gap between germline ends came to 6 bases. Germline lookup yields CDR1 SGHVS and CDR2 FQNEAQ. For the CDR3, the DNA is TGTGCCAGCAGCTCCCGGTCGAACACCGGGGAGCTGTTTTTT. Translated: CASSSRSNTGELFF.

The table lists this clonotype with a few counts. The chain carries TRBV19 and TRBJ2-7; unclear D gene. CDR3 size: 13 residues. Per the germline V gene, CDR1 is LNHDA and CDR2 is SQIVND (reference sequence). Trimming took off 5 bases at V and 3 bases at J, with 11 bases between the two ends. The CDR3 DNA reads as TGTGCCAGTAGTGCACCCGACATCTACGAGCAGTACTTC. Translation gives CASSAPDIYEQYF.

In its sample, this clonotype was seen a few times. This chain links TRBV14 with TRBJ1-6; D not resolved. This CDR3 region has 15 residues. The germline gives CDR1 SGHDN, CDR2 FVKESK. V shed 0 bases and J shed 7 bases, with 10 bases lying between them. This CDR3 is CASSQDPRGNSPLHF. The CDR3 nucleotides read TGTGCCAGCAGCCAAGACCCTCGCGGGAATTCACCCCTCCACTTT.

This chain links TRBV12-3 or TRBV12-4 with TRBJ2-7; 8 bases agree with TRBD1. V shed 6 bases and J 2 bases; nucleotides not matched to a gene: 3. CDR3 length: 13 residues. DNA for the CDR3: TGTGCCAGCAGACAGGACAGGGCCTACGAGCAGTACTTC. As protein: CASRQDRAYEQYF.

This chain links TRBV6-2 or TRBV6-3 with TRBJ2-5; D may be TRBD1 or TRBD2 (6 bases each). CDR1 MNHEY and CDR2 SVGEGT come from the germline V gene. CDR3 length: 16 amino acids. V was cut by 7 bases and J by 4 bases, with 22 bases left in between. CDR3 coding DNA: TGTGCCAGCACATCCACCGCAGGACGGGGGCGAGAGACCCAGTACTTC. It translates to CASTSTAGRGRETQYF.

The chain couples TRBV4-1 to TRBJ2-1; tentative D call: TRBD2 (5 bases). Deletions cut 0 bases from V and 2 bases from J, with 8 bases between. CDR3 length: 15 residues. The germline V gene encodes CDR1 MGHRA and CDR2 YSYEKL. The CDR3 coding sequence is TGCGCCAGCAGCCAAGAAATGAGGGCCTACAATGAGCAGTTCTTC. This encodes CASSQEMRAYNEQFF.

This clonotype was counted between two and nine times. The chain employs TRBV19 and TRBJ1-1; TRBD1 matches 8 bases. After removal of 3 bases from V and 1 base from J, the junction contained 7 bases not matched to a gene. The CDR3 has 16 amino acids. Germline loops: CDR1 LNHDA, CDR2 SQIVND (reference sequence). The DNA of the CDR3 is TGTGCCAGTAGTATCGACAGGGGCTCGGCGAACACTGAAGCTTTCTTT. It specifies CASSIDRGSANTEAFF.

There are a few counts of this clonotype. The rearrangement uses TRBV7-2 and TRBJ2-1; possible D gene TRBD1, 6 bases. The germline V and J ends were trimmed by 5 bases and 5 bases, with 19 bases remaining between them. CDR1 and CDR2 (germline): SGHTA, FQGNSA. The CDR3 covers 16 residues. CDR3 region: CASSLKPGTNNNEQFF. The CDR3 DNA reads TGTGCCAGCAGCCTAAAACCCGGGACAAACAACAATGAGCAGTTCTTC.

The chain carries TRBV7-2 and TRBJ2-1; either TRBD1 or TRBD2 may supply D (5 bases each). V lost 5 bases and J 9 bases, leaving 14 bases between the germline ends. CDR1 and CDR2 (germline): SGHTA, FQGNSA. The CDR3 is made up of 13 amino acids. CDR3 in DNA: TGTGCCAGCAGCCAGGGACCGGGTGGTGAGCAGTTCTTC. Translation gives CASSQGPGGEQFF. The full variable domain, rest sourced from reference TRBV7-2 and TRBJ2-1, is GAGVSQSPSNKVTEKGKDVELRCDPISGHTALYWYRQSLGQGLEFLIYFQGNSAPDKSGLPSDRFSAERTGGSVSTLTIQRTQQEDSAVYLCASSQGPGGEQFFGPGTRLTVL.

This clonotype appeared a few times. The V call is TRBV10-3, the J call TRBJ2-3; weak D call: TRBD2 (5 bases). Germline V gives CDR1 ENHRY, CDR2 SYGVKD. This CDR3 has 17 amino acids. V lost 6 bases, J lost 4 bases, and 23 bases lay in between. The CDR3 is CAISVAPIPSRADTQYF. The CDR3 bases are TGTGCCATCAGCGTAGCCCCGATCCCATCGAGGGCAGATACGCAGTATTTT.

This clonotype was recorded a few times. The chain joins TRBV5-4 to TRBJ1-6; D remains ambiguous. Germline V gives CDR1 SGHNT, CDR2 YYREEE (reference sequence). Trimming shortened V by 0 bases and J by 6 bases, and 4 bases separated the two germline ends. The CDR3 extends over 13 amino acids. The CDR3 nucleotides read TGTGCCAGCAGCTTGGAAGTTAATTCACCCCTCCACTTT. This encodes CASSLEVNSPLHF.